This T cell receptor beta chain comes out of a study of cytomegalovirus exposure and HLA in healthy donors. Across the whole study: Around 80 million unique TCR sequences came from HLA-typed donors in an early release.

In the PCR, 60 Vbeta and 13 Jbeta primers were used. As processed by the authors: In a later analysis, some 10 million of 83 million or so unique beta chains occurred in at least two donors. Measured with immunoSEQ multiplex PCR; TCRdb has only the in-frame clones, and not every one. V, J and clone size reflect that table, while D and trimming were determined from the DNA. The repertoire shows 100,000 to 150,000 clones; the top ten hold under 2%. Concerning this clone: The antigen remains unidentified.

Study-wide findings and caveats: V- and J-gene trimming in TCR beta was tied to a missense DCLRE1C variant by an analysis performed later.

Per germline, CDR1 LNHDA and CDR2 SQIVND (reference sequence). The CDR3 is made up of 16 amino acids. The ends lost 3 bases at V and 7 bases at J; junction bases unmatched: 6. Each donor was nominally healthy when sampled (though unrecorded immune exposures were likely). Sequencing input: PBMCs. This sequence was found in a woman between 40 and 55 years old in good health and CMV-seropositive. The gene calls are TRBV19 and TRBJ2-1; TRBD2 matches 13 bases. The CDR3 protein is CASSIPATSGRNEQFF. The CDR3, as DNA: TGTGCCAGTAGTATCCCAGCGACTAGCGGGAGGAATGAGCAGTTCTTC. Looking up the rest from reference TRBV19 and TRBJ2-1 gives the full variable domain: DGGITQSPKYLFRKEGQNVTLSCEQNLNHDAMYWYRQDPGQGLRLIYYSQIVNDFQKGDIAEGYSVSREKKESFPLTVTSAQKNPTAFYLCASSIPATSGRNEQFFGPGTRLTVL.